This T cell receptor (beta chain) was documented in a study of beta chain features in type 1 diabetes. Study-wide results and caveats: A pattern of fewer insertions and more deletions at VDJ junctions was seen in type 1 diabetes patients. Compared with healthy donors, patients appeared to share more similar naive, central memory and regulatory TCRB repertoires.

To note about this clone: Its antigen remains unidentified.

Germline V gene data show CDR1 as SGHRS and CDR2 as YFSETQ. Trimming at V came to 4 bases and at J to 1 base, leaving 3 bases not matched to a gene. The CDR3 runs 14 residues. Blood was collected once per donor into heparin, averaging roughly 0.12 L. Each population that was sorted was more than 95% pure. The whole isolated RNA underwent reverse transcription, so sequencing captured expressed TCRB transcripts. Sequencing was performed with immunoSEQ multiplex PCR; in TCRdb, only in-frame clones are kept and a portion is missing. Found here are about 200,000 clones, approximately 10% of them singletons; the top ten hold over 1%.

This sequence originates from a man aged 18-30 years in good health. The material sequenced was central memory CD4+ T cells from blood. The chain uses TRBV5-1 and TRBJ1-1; 8 nucleotides align to TRBD1. The CDR3: CASSPDRANTEAFF. The CDR3 region has the DNA TGCGCCAGCAGCCCGGACAGGGCGAACACTGAAGCTTTCTTT.